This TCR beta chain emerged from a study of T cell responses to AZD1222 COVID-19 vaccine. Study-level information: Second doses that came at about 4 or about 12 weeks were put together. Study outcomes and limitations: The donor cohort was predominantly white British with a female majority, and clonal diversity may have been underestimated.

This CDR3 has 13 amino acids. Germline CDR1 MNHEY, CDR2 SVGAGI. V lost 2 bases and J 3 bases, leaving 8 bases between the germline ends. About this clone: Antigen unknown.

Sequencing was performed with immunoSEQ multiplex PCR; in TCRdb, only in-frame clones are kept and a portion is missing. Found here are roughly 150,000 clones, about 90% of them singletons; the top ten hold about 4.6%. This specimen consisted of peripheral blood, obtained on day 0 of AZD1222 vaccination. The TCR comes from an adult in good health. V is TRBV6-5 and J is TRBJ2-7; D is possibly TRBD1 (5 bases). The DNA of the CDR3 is TGTGCCAGCAGTTACGGGGCCGGCTACGAGCAGTACTTC. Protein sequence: CASSYGAGYEQYF.